Each of the 26 T cell receptor beta chains below was sequenced from the same sample in a study of shared T cell receptors in the human thymus. Repertoires were generated with immunoSEQ multiplex PCR, while TCRdb's copy carries only in-frame clones and drops some. The repertoire holds approximately 760,000 clones, with 70% to 90% as singletons. Separately, the same data were catalogued under a study of human thymus T cells.

Material: thymocytes. The receptors here all came from a girl under three years old with a congenital heart defect.

This chain joins TRBV4-3 and TRBJ1-3; D unresolved. Trimming pared 0 bases from V and 0 bases from J, leaving 6 bases between. This CDR3 comprises 15 residues. In germline, CDR1 is LGHNA, CDR2 YSLEER. The CDR3 DNA reads as TGCGCCAGCAGCCAAGACGGTCCCTCTGGAAACACCATATATTTT. Its translation: CASSQDGPSGNTIYF.

The chain combines TRBV19 with TRBJ1-1; 7 nucleotides match TRBD1. CDR1 and CDR2 from the germline V gene are LNHDA and SQIVND (reference sequence). The CDR3 is 14 residues long. The V gene end was trimmed by 7 bases and the J gene end by 3 bases; junction bases not matched to a gene: 8. As DNA, the CDR3 is TGTGCCAGTATTCCCCCCGACAGGGACACTGAAGCTTTCTTT. The encoded protein is CASIPPDRDTEAFF.

This chain links TRBV29-1 with TRBJ1-1; 7 bases match TRBD1. This CDR3 contains 15 residues. V lost 1 base, J lost 5 bases, and 10 bases stayed unmatched. In germline, CDR1 is SQVTM, CDR2 ANQGSEA. Here the CDR3 DNA reads TGCAGCGTTGAAGGATTGGAGGGGGCGGGAACTGAAGCTTTCTTT. Protein: CSVEGLEGAGTEAFF. The entire variable domain, with the rest obtained from reference TRBV29-1 and TRBJ1-1, is as follows: SAVISQKPSRDICQRGTSLTIQCQVDSQVTMMFWYRQQPGQSLTLIATANQGSEATYESGFVIDKFPISRPNLTFSTLTVSNMSPEDSSIYLCSVEGLEGAGTEAFFGQGTRLTVV.

The rearrangement joins TRBV6-1 to TRBJ1-5; 7 bases align to TRBD1. J gave up 7 bases and V 7 bases, and 7 bases lay outside the gene matches. Germline CDR1 and CDR2: MNHNS and SASEGT. This CDR3 has 13 amino acids. This chain's CDR3 is CASIGQVRQPQHF. In nucleotides, the CDR3 is TGTGCCAGCATTGGACAGGTTAGACAGCCCCAGCATTTT.

This clone occurred a few times. CDR3: CASSLGRRGDSEAFF. CDR3 nucleotides: TGTGCCAGCAGCTTAGGGCGTCGGGGAGACTCTGAAGCTTTCTTT. The V call is TRBV7-2, the J call TRBJ1-1; no firm D call. Trimming left V 1 base short and J 6 bases short, with 15 bases between. The CDR3 covers 15 residues. Germline CDR1 and CDR2: SGHTA and FQGNSA.

The chain joins TRBV2 to TRBJ2-1; 7 nucleotides match TRBD2. CDR3 length equals 14 residues. V trimming: 6 bases; J trimming: 2 bases; junction bases outside the gene matches: 4. The germline V gene encodes CDR1 SNHLY and CDR2 FYNNEI. The CDR3 loop reads CASRAGDAYNEQFF. CDR3 DNA sequence: TGTGCCAGCAGGGCGGGGGACGCCTACAATGAGCAGTTCTTC.

The chain combines TRBV11-2 with TRBJ1-2, with 8 bases aligning to TRBD1. Per germline, CDR1 SGHAT and CDR2 FQNNGV. The CDR3 is 18 amino acids. V was pared by 5 bases and J by 2 bases, with 16 bases of the junction left unmatched. This CDR3 is CASSPIPTPGQENYGYTF. The CDR3 nucleotides are TGTGCCAGCAGCCCTATTCCAACTCCGGGACAGGAGAACTATGGCTACACCTTC.

V is TRBV5-1 and J is TRBJ1-4; 8 bases are shared with TRBD1. Germline V lookup: CDR1 SGHRS, CDR2 YFSETQ. CDR3 length: 14 residues. The V segment lost 4 bases and the J segment 7 bases; nucleotides outside the gene matches: 6. The CDR3 bases are TGCGCCAGCAGCAAGGACAGGGAGTCTGAAAAACTGTTTTTT. It encodes CASSKDRESEKLFF. Looking up the rest from reference TRBV5-1 and TRBJ1-4 gives the full variable domain: KAGVTQTPRYLIKTRGQQVTLSCSPISGHRSVSWYQQTPGQGLQFLFEYFSETQRNKGNFPGRFSGRQFSNSRSEMNVSTLELGDSALYLCASSKDRESEKLFFGSGTQLSVL.

The rearrangement links TRBV5-6 to TRBJ2-7, with D perhaps matching TRBD2 (6 bases). The CDR3 totals 17 residues. Trimming removed 3 bases at V and 3 bases at J, with 22 bases between. Looked up from germline, CDR1 is SGHDT and CDR2 is YYEEEE. CDR3 sequence (DNA): TGTGCCAGCAGCTCTGGCGTAGGGTGGGCGGGGATCTACGAGCAGTACTTC. Translating gives CASSSGVGWAGIYEQYF.

The J gene is TRBJ1-1, the V gene TRBV5-4; no reliable D call. CDR1 is SGHNT and CDR2 is YYREEE in the germline V gene (reference sequence). The ends were cut back, 0 bases at V and 0 bases at J, with 15 bases in the middle. This CDR3 region has 17 residues. The CDR3 protein is CASSLGPPTGLNTEAFF. The CDR3, as DNA: TGTGCCAGCAGCTTGGGCCCCCCCACGGGATTGAACACTGAAGCTTTCTTT.

The J gene is TRBJ2-7, the V gene TRBV20-1; tentative D call: TRBD2 (5 bases). This CDR3 contains 10 residues. Germline assignment: CDR1 DFQATT and CDR2 SNEGSKA (reference sequence). V lost 2 bases and J lost 7, with 6 bases in between. CDR3 region: CSARRDEQYF. The DNA of the CDR3 is TGCAGTGCTAGACGGGATGAGCAGTACTTC.

The chain combines TRBV2 with TRBJ1-1; D not certain. Between the trimmed V and J ends, which lost 5 bases and 7 bases, there was a span of 8 bases. CDR3 length equals 11 residues. Germline V gene sequence: CDR1 SNHLY, CDR2 FYNNEI. The CDR3 spells CASSNYSEAFF. The CDR3 nucleotides are TGTGCCAGCAGTAATTACAGTGAAGCTTTCTTT.

The chain recombines TRBV28 with TRBJ2-5; TRBD1 might be the D (5 bases). V shed 5 bases and J shed 5 bases, with 18 bases lying between them. CDR3 size: 15 residues. The germline CDR1 and CDR2 sequences are MDHEN and SYDVKM. CDR3 nucleotides: TGTGCCAGCAGTCACGACAGTACGCCAGGGGAGACCCAGTACTTC. Translation gives CASSHDSTPGETQYF.

The CDR3 protein is CASTFKAGGVLYEGNQPQHF. In nucleotides, the CDR3 is TGTGCCAGCACCTTCAAAGCGGGGGGCGTCTTGTATGAGGGCAATCAGCCCCAGCATTTT. The chain has TRBV28 and TRBJ1-5; perhaps TRBD1 as D (6 bases). V dropped 7 bases and J dropped 2 bases, with 30 bases sitting between them. Germline V lookup: CDR1 MDHEN, CDR2 SYDVKM. The CDR3 is made up of 20 amino acids. The entire variable domain, with the rest obtained from reference TRBV28 and TRBJ1-5, is as follows: DVKVTQSSRYLVKRTGEKVFLECVQDMDHENMFWYRQDPGLGLRLIYFSYDVKMKEKGDIPEGYSVSREKKERFSLILESASTNQTSMYLCASTFKAGGVLYEGNQPQHFGDGTRLSIL.

The V gene is TRBV10-3, the J gene TRBJ1-1; possible D gene TRBD1, 6 bases. The V and J ends lost 3 bases and 1 base respectively, with 15 bases between them. The CDR3 is 16 amino acids. Germline lookup yields CDR1 ENHRY and CDR2 SYGVKD. Here the CDR3 DNA reads TGTGCCATCAGTGACATGACAGGACCCCCGAACACTGAAGCTTTCTTT. This gives the protein CAISDMTGPPNTEAFF.

The chain employs TRBV15 and TRBJ1-4; 10 bases map to TRBD1. The J segment lost 4 bases and the V segment lost 5 bases, leaving 10 bases of the junction unmatched. CDR1 and CDR2 (germline): LNHNV, YYDKDF (reference sequence). The CDR3 spans 17 residues. CDR3 in DNA: TGTGCCACCAGCGGACCAGAGACAGGGGGCGTTAATGAAAAACTGTTTTTT. The encoded protein is CATSGPETGGVNEKLFF. Based on the CDR3 plus reference TRBV15 and TRBJ1-4, the full variable domain is DAMVIQNPRYQVTQFGKPVTLSCSQTLNHNVMYWYQQKSSQAPKLLFHYYDKDFNNEADTPDNFQSRRPNTSFCFLDIRSPGLGDTAMYLCATSGPETGGVNEKLFFGSGTQLSVL.

The chain carries TRBV4-1 and TRBJ1-1; D not resolved. CDR1 MGHRA and CDR2 YSYEKL come from the germline V gene. The CDR3 loop spans 12 amino acids. V gave up 3 bases and J gave up 1 base, with 3 bases separating them. The CDR3 nucleotides read TGCGCCAGCAGCCATCAGAACACTGAAGCTTTCTTT. Amino acid sequence: CASSHQNTEAFF.

This chain joins TRBV4-3 and TRBJ2-3, with 8 nucleotides matching TRBD1. CDR1 is LGHNA and CDR2 is YSLEER in the germline V gene. The CDR3 has 15 residues. Unmatched junction bases numbered 5, after V lost 3 bases and J lost 3 bases. The CDR3, as DNA: TGCGCCAGCAGCCATCAGGGGGCTGGAACAGATACGCAGTATTTT. The encoded protein is CASSHQGAGTDTQYF.

The chain recombines TRBV4-1 with TRBJ1-1; D is unresolved. V lost 4 bases and J 3 bases, leaving 6 bases between the germline ends. CDR1 is MGHRA and CDR2 is YSYEKL in the germline V gene. This CDR3 is 12 amino acids long. DNA of the CDR3: TGCGCCAGCAGCCGGCCAGACACTGAAGCTTTCTTT. This sequence encodes CASSRPDTEAFF.

The V call is TRBV5-1, the J call TRBJ1-2; 10 bases are shared with TRBD1. CDR1 and CDR2 from the germline V gene are SGHRS and YFSETQ. This CDR3 contains 20 residues. V was clipped by 2 bases and J by 5 bases; unmatched bases: 21. CDR3 DNA sequence: TGCGCCAGCAGCTTCCTTGGATTGGGAGGGACAGGGGTCTCCCCTTATGGCTACACCTTC. This translates into CASSFLGLGGTGVSPYGYTF.

This clone was seen more than once but under ten times. The V call is TRBV28, the J call TRBJ1-3; a possible D gene is TRBD1 (5 bases). This CDR3 region has 17 residues. Germline lookup yields CDR1 MDHEN and CDR2 SYDVKM. V was cut by 1 base and J by 8 bases, with 21 bases left in between. CDR3 nucleotide sequence: TGTGCCAGCAGTTTATATCGGGCTCTGGGACTGCCCGACACCATATATTTT. Encoded protein: CASSLYRALGLPDTIYF. Looking up the rest from reference TRBV28 and TRBJ1-3 gives the full variable domain: DVKVTQSSRYLVKRTGEKVFLECVQDMDHENMFWYRQDPGLGLRLIYFSYDVKMKEKGDIPEGYSVSREKKERFSLILESASTNQTSMYLCASSLYRALGLPDTIYFGEGSWLTVV.

CDR3 coding DNA: TGTGCCAGCAGCATAACGGGACGGCGCCTGGGGACAGGGACCTACGAGCAGTACTTC. Translating gives CASSITGRRLGTGTYEQYF. V usage is TRBV7-8 and J usage is TRBJ2-7; 9 nucleotides agree with TRBD1. Germline assignment: CDR1 SGHVS and CDR2 FQNEAQ. The CDR3 sequence is 19 residues long. The trim removed 5 bases at V and 2 bases at J, leaving 19 bases unmatched.

The gene calls are TRBV4-1 and TRBJ1-5, with no clear D. Trimming left V 4 bases short and J 3 bases short, with 13 bases between. This CDR3 spans 15 amino acids. The germline CDR1 and CDR2 sequences are MGHRA and YSYEKL. This CDR3 is CASSPPEETNQPQHF. CDR3 coding DNA: TGCGCCAGCAGCCCACCGGAGGAGACCAATCAGCCCCAGCATTTT.

The chain links TRBV4-3 to TRBJ2-1; TRBD2 might be the D (7 bases). CDR3 length: 14 residues. V dropped 6 bases and J dropped 4 bases, with 13 bases sitting between them. CDR1 is LGHNA and CDR2 is YSLEER in the germline V gene. The CDR3 reads CASRRGLKYNEQFF. The CDR3 nucleotides are TGCGCCAGCAGGCGGGGGCTCAAATACAATGAGCAGTTCTTC.

The V gene is TRBV28, the J gene TRBJ2-5; 12 nucleotides match TRBD2. In germline, CDR1 is MDHEN, CDR2 SYDVKM. The CDR3 length is 18 residues. The J segment lost 5 bases and the V segment lost 3 bases, leaving 13 bases of the junction unmatched. CDR3 sequence: CASSLGWTSGEVRETQYF. DNA for the CDR3: TGTGCCAGCAGTTTGGGCTGGACTAGCGGGGAGGTTCGGGAGACCCAGTACTTC. The whole variable domain, remainder taken from reference TRBV28 and TRBJ2-5, is DVKVTQSSRYLVKRTGEKVFLECVQDMDHENMFWYRQDPGLGLRLIYFSYDVKMKEKGDIPEGYSVSREKKERFSLILESASTNQTSMYLCASSLGWTSGEVRETQYFGPGTRLLVL.

The chain combines TRBV5-5 with TRBJ2-7; 7 bases align to TRBD2. With V trimmed by 5 bases and J by 3 bases, 5 bases remained unmatched. The CDR3 contains 13 residues. From germline, CDR1 is SGHKS and CDR2 YYEKEE (reference sequence). This CDR3 reads CASRGGSYYEQYF. The CDR3 DNA follows: TGTGCCAGCAGGGGGGGGAGCTACTACGAGCAGTACTTC.